What follows describes a single TCR beta chain. Its target antigen remains unknown. One end of the junction varies from germline; a read error may be responsible. The cysteine opens and the phenylalanine closes a CDR3 of 16 amino acids. Left in the record is the CDR3 DNA by itself, 48 bases read in frame from the first base. CDR1 SNHLY and CDR2 FYNNEI are derived from the germline V gene. These data belong to a study of blood T cell repertoires in COVID-19 (dated by TCRdb to 2019 to 2021). For context, the study as a whole: Collaborator samples came from the United States, Italy and Spain and covered acute and convalescent phases of COVID-19. Deeply sampled blood TCRbeta repertoires from subjects exposed to, actively infected with, or recovered from COVID-19 were included in the dataset. A freely available public database, intended as a resource for researchers studying the immune response to SARS-CoV-2, is where the repertoires were released. Where HLA class I and class II types were available, the types were taken from metadata supplied by the sample provider, not from assay-based typing. Sample metadata almost always included a de-identified subject ID, COVID-19 status, age in years and sex. The prospective study material was composed of cDNA or gDNA derived from T cells, B-cell-depleted T cells, or PBMCs. Samples came from the ongoing ImmuneRACE study (first 160 participants) plus 1,254 subjects from 6 global collaborators.

Enrolling through a virtual design, the prospective study's participants ranged in age from about 18 to 89 years and lived across 24 United States geographic areas. In the prospective study, participants were assigned to cohorts based on the clinical history participants reported in a screening survey and a study questionnaire. For ImmuneRACE Cohort 3, a participant was defined as recovered based on two consecutive negative NP/OP PCR tests, clearance by a healthcare professional, or resolution of symptoms. Each participant in the prospective study had whole blood, serum and a nasopharyngeal or oropharyngeal swab collected by mobile phlebotomists. Participants in the prospective study had the option to provide additional blood draws and questionnaires over a roughly two-month period. Prospective study blood samples were shipped either frozen or at room temperature before DNA extraction. The investigation overall reported the following: How much clinical and demographic metadata was included differed by source and by participant, and the metadata was provided uncurated.

The immunoSEQ Assay, a bias-controlled multiplex PCR, was used to amplify TCRbeta CDR3 regions from genomic DNA. Per the source publication's procedure: Within the assay, amplification of reference gene primers was used to estimate how many nucleated cells each sample contained. To quantify the absolute abundance of each unique TCRbeta CDR3 rearrangement, sequence reads were collapsed and filtered. Productive Simpson clonality was computed per sample as the square root of Simpson's diversity index over productive rearrangements. TCRdb took this table from immuneACCESS and kept in-frame rearrangements with V and J called. Such tables lack part of the clones; where checked against another copy, unresolved V genes explain under half of the gap, and the rest is unexplained. V, J and clone size reflect that table, while D and trimming were determined from the DNA. Counted in this sample were about 170,000 clones; under 85% of them appeared once. The ten largest clonotypes hold less than 15% of the sample.

Recombination linked TRBV2 to TRBJ1-5; TRBD1 might be the D gene, on 5 matching bases. The clonotype originates from a man in his fifties or sixties who had recovered from COVID-19. The sample was PBMCs or T cells enriched from blood (not recorded which). Read as DNA, the sequence is TGTGCCGGCAGTGAAAGGGGAGGGTCGGGAATATGGCCCCAGCATTTT. Translated, it gives CAGSERGGSGIWPQHF.